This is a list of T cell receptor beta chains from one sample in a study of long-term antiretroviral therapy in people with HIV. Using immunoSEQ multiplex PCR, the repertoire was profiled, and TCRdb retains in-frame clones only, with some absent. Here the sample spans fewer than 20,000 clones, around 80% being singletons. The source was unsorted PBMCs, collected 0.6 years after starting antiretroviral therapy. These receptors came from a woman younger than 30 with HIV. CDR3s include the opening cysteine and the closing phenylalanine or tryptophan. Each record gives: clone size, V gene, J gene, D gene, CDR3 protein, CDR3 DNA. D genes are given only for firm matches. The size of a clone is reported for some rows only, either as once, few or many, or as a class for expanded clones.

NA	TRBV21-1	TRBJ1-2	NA	CASSNPDRGGNGYTF	TGTGCCAGCAGCAACCCAGACAGGGGAGGTAACGGCTACACCTTC
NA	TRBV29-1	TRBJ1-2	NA	CSVEIGFAEYGYTF	TGCAGCGTTGAAATAGGCTTCGCGGAGTATGGCTACACCTTC
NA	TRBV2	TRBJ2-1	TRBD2	CASPPGLPSYNEQFF	TGTGCCAGCCCACCGGGACTACCCTCCTACAATGAGCAGTTCTTC
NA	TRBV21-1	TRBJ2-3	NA	CASSKGNEGVSDTQYF	TGTGCCAGCAGCAAGGGGAACGAGGGCGTTTCAGATACGCAGTATTTT
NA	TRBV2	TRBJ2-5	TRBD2	CASGGLATSDETQYF	TGTGCCAGCGGGGGATTAGCGACTAGCGACGAGACCCAGTACTTC
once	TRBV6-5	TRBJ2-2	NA	CASSRDSGATGELFF	TGTGCCAGCAGCCGCGACTCAGGAGCCACCGGGGAGCTGTTTTTT
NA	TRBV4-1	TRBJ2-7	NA	CASSQEGLSSYEQYF	TGCGCCAGCAGCCAAGAGGGGCTCAGCTCCTACGAGCAGTACTTC
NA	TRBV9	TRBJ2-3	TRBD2	CASSARAGGGTDTQYF	TGTGCCAGCAGCGCCAGAGCGGGGGGCGGCACAGATACGCAGTATTTT
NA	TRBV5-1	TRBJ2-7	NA	CASSSQLSYEQYF	TGCGCCAGCAGCTCACAACTCTCCTACGAGCAGTACTTC
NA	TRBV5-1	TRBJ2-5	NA	CASSLVGRVQETQYF	TGCGCCAGCAGCTTGGTAGGGCGAGTCCAAGAGACCCAGTACTTC
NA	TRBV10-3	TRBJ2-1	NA	CAIRDPNEQFF	TGTGCCATCAGAGACCCCAATGAGCAGTTCTTC
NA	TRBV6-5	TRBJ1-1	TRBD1	CASSSTGAEAFF	TGTGCCAGCAGCTCGACAGGGGCTGAAGCTTTCTTT
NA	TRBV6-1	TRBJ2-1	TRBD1	CASMTGTGGLDEQFF	TGTGCCAGCATGACCGGGACAGGGGGTTTAGATGAGCAGTTCTTC
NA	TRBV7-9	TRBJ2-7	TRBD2	CASSLALGTSGTYEQYF	TGTGCCAGCAGCTTAGCCCTCGGGACTAGCGGAACCTACGAGCAGTACTTC
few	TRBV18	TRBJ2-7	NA	CASSPWDIRDEQYF	TGTGCCAGCTCACCATGGGACATCCGCGATGAGCAGTACTTC
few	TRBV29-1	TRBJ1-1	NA	CSVGAGWGMNTEAFF	TGCAGCGTTGGGGCGGGATGGGGCATGAACACTGAAGCTTTCTTT
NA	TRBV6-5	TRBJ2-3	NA	CASRSTTTDTQYF	TGTGCCAGCAGATCGACGACCACAGATACGCAGTATTTT
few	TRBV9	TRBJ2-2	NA	CASKGGANTGELFF	TGTGCCAGCAAAGGTGGGGCGAACACCGGGGAGCTGTTTTTT
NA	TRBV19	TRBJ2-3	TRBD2	CASTRGLADLDTQYF	TGTGCCAGTACCCGAGGACTAGCGGACCTAGATACGCAGTATTTT
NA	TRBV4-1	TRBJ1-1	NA	CASSQEPEFNTEAFF	TGCGCCAGCAGCCAAGAGCCAGAATTCAACACTGAAGCTTTCTTT
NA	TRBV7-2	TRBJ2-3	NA	CASSSTTSGAQYF	TGTGCCAGCAGCTCCACGACTAGTGGTGCGCAGTATTTT
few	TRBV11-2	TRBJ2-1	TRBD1	CASSSGTDSYNEQFF	TGTGCCAGCAGCTCAGGGACAGACTCCTACAATGAGCAGTTCTTC
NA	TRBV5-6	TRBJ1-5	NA	CASSLDGNLRQPQHF	TGTGCCAGCAGCTTGGATGGCAACCTGCGTCAGCCCCAGCATTTT
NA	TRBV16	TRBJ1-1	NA	CASSQSWNTEAFF	TGTGCCAGCAGCCAATCGTGGAACACTGAAGCTTTCTTT
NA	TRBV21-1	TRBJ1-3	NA	CASSKVRGALLLMTANTIYF	TGTGCCAGCAGCAAAGTAAGGGGCGCCTTACTATTAATGACGGCAAACACCATATATTTT
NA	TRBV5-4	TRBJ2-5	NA	CASSRDEETQYF	TGTGCCAGCAGCCGGGACGAGGAGACCCAGTACTTC
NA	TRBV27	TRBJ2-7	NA	CASTLTWGSYEQYF	TGTGCCAGCACTCTAACCTGGGGTTCCTACGAGCAGTACTTC
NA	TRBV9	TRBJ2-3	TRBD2	CASSVYGGTSTTDTQYF	TGTGCCAGCAGCGTATATGGTGGGACTAGCACGACAGATACGCAGTATTTT
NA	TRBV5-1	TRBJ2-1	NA	CASNSGEYSHEQFF	TGCGCCAGCAACTCAGGGGAATACAGCCATGAGCAGTTCTTC
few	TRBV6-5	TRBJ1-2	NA	CASSYSSANYGYTF	TGTGCCAGCAGTTACTCGTCAGCTAACTATGGCTACACCTTC
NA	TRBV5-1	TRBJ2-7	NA	CASSLAGREYGEQYF	TGCGCCAGCAGCTTGGCAGGCAGGGAGTATGGCGAGCAGTACTTC
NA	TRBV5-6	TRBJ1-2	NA	CASSPYPGGQLGYTF	TGTGCCAGCAGCCCATACCCCGGGGGACAACTAGGCTACACCTTC
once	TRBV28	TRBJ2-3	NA	CASSPTLQDRATDTQYF	TGTGCCAGCAGTCCCACCTTACAGGATAGGGCCACAGATACGCAGTATTTT
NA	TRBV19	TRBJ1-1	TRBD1	CASRLGDRSNTEAFF	TGTGCCAGTAGATTAGGGGACAGGTCGAACACTGAAGCTTTCTTT
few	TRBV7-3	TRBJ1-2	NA	CASSFTGDYGYTF	TGTGCCAGCAGCTTTACAGGAGACTATGGCTACACCTTC
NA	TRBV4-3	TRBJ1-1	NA	CASKTQNTEAFF	TGCGCCAGCAAAACACAGAACACTGAAGCTTTCTTT
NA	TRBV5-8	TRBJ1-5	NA	CASSSDGASNQPQHF	TGTGCCAGCAGCTCTGACGGTGCGAGCAATCAGCCCCAGCATTTT
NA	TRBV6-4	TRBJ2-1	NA	CASSQDSGGGEQFF	TGTGCCAGCAGTCAGGACAGCGGTGGGGGTGAGCAGTTCTTC
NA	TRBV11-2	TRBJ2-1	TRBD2	CASSLGGVEQFF	TGTGCCAGCAGCCTTGGGGGGGTTGAGCAGTTCTTC
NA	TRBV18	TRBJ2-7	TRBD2	CASSPFAFVGSGSYEQYF	TGTGCCAGCTCACCATTTGCTTTCGTCGGTAGCGGGAGTTACGAGCAGTACTTC
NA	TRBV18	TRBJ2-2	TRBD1	CASSPATGAGELFF	TGTGCCAGCTCACCGGCGACAGGGGCCGGGGAGCTGTTTTTT
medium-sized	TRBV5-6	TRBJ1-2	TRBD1	CASSFGTGGPGYTF	TGTGCCAGCAGCTTCGGGACAGGGGGCCCGGGCTACACCTTC
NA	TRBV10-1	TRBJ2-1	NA	CASSVGHEQFF	TGCGCCAGCAGTGTTGGCCATGAGCAGTTCTTC
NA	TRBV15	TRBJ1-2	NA	CATSRDPGSYRQTF	TGTGCCACCAGCAGAGATCCGGGCAGCTATCGTCAGACCTTC
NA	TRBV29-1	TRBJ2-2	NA	CSVVWSGVTGELFF	TGCAGCGTTGTTTGGTCGGGCGTTACCGGGGAGCTGTTTTTT
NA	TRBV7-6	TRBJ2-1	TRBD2	CASSYGLAGGNEQFF	TGTGCCAGCAGCTATGGGCTAGCGGGGGGTAATGAGCAGTTCTTC
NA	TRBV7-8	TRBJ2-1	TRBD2	CASSYGLAGGHEQFF	TGTGCCAGCAGCTACGGACTAGCGGGGGGGCATGAGCAGTTCTTC
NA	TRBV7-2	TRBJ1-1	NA	CASTAPGRAFF	TGTGCCAGCACCGCACCGGGCAGGGCTTTCTTT
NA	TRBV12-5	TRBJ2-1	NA	CASGPSSWATGNEQFF	TGTGCTAGTGGTCCCTCATCTTGGGCTACGGGCAATGAGCAGTTCTTC
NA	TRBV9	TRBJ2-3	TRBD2	CASSVGWSGGGRTDTQYF	TGTGCCAGCAGCGTAGGATGGAGCGGGGGTGGTCGCACAGATACGCAGTATTTT
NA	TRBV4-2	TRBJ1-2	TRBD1	CASSQDSQGNGYTF	TGTGCCAGCAGCCAAGATTCACAGGGGAATGGCTACACCTTC
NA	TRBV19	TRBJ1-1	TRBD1	CASSIGGQPMNTEAFF	TGTGCCAGTAGTATAGGGGGACAGCCCATGAACACTGAAGCTTTCTTT